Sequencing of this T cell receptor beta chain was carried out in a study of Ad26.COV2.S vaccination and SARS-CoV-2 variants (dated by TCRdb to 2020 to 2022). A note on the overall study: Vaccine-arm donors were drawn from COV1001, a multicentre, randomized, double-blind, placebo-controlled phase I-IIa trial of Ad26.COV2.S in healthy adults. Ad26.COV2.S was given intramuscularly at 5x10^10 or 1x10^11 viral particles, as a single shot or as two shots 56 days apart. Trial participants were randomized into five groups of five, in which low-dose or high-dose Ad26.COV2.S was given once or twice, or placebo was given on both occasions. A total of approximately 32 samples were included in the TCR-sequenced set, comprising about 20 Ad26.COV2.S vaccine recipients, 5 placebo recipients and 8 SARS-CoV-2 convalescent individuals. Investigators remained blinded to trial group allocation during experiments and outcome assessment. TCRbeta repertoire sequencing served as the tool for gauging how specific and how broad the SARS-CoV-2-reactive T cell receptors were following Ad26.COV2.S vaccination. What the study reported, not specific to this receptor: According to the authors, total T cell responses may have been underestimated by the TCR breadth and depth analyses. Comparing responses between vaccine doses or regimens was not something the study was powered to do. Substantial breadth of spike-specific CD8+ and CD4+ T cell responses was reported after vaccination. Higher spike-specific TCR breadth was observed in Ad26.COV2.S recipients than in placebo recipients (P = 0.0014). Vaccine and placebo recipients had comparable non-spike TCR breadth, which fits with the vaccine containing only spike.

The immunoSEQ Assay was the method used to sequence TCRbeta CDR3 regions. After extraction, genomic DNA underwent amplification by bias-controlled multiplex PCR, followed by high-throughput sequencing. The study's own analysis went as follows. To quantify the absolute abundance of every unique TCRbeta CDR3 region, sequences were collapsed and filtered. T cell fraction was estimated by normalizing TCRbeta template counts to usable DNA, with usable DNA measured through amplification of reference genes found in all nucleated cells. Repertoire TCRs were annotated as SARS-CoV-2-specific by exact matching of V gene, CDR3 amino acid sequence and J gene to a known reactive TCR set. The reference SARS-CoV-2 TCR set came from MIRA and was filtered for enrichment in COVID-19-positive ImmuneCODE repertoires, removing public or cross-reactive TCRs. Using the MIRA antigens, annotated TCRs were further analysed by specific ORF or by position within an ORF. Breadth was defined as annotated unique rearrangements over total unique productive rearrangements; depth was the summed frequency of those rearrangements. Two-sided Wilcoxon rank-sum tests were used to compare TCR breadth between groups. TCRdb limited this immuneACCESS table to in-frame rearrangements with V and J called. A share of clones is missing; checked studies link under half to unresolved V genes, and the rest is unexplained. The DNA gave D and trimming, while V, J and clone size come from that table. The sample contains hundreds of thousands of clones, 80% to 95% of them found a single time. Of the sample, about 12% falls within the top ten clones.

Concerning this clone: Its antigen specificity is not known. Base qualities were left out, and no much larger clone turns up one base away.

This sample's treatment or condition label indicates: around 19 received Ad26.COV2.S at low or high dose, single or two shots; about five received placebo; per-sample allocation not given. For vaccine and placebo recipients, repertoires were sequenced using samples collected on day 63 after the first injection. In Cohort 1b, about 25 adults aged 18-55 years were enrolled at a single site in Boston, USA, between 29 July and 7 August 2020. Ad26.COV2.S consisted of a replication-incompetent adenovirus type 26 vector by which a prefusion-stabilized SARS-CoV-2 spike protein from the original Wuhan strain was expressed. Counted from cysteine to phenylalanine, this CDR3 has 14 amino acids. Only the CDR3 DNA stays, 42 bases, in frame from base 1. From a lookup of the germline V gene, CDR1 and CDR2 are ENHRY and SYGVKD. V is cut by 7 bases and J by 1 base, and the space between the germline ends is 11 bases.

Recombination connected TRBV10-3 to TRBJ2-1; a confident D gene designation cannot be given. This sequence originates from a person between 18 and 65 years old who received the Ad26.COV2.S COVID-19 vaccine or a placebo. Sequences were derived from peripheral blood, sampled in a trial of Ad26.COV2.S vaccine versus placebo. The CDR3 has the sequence CAIKSERSYNEQFF. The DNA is TGTGCCATCAAAAGTGAGAGGTCCTACAATGAGCAGTTCTTC.